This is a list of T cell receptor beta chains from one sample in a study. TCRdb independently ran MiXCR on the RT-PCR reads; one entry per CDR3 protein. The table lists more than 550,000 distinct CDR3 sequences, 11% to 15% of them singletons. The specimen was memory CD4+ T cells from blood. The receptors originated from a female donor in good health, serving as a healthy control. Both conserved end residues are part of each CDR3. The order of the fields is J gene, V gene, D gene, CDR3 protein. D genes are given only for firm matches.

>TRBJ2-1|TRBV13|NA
CASSLGGGVPYNEQFF
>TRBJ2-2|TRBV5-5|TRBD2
CASSLVLAGDTGELFF
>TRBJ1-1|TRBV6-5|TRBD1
CASSPRDRGDTEAFF
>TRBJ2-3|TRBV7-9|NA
CASSIANTDTQYF
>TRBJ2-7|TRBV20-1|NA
CSARRRAYEQYF
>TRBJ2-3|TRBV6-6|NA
CASSLLTGTDTQYF
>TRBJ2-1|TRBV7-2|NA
CASSLRSAAPTYNEQFF
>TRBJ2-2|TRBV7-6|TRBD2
CASSLMTSGNAGELFF
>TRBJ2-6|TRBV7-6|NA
CASSSRGGAGANVLTF
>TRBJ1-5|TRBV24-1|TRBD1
CATSDATGALNQPQHF
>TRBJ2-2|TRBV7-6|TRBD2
CASSPVSGSTGELFF
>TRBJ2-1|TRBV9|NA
CASSVESLGWGLDEQFF
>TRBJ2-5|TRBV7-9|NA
CASSLYRVQLYQETQYF
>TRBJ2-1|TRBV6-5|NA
CASSYSTPRDNEQFF
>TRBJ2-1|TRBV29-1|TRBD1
CSLGQGAGEQFF
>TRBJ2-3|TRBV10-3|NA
CAISESQGPRTDTQYF
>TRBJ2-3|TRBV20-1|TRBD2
CSAKVGGATDTQYF
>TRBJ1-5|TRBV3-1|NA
CASSQAGSQPQHF
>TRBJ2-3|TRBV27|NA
CASSLMVGDTQYF
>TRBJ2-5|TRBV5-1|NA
CASTNQGQETQYF
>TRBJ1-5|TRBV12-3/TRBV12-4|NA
CASSFSGSDQPQHF
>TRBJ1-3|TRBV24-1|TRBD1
CATSDPGTGDGNTIYF
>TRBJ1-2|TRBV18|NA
CASSPNRVGADGYTF
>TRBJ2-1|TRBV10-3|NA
CAISDLVGLGTRNEQFF
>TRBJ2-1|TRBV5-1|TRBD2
CASSLAPSGRFNEQFF
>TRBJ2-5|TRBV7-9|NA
CASSLVPSTKTQYF
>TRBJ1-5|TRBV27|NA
CASSWQAVDQPQHF
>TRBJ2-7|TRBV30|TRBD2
CAWSVDAGVHEQYF
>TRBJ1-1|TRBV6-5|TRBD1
CASRQGQGRNTEAFF
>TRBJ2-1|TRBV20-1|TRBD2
CSATIPVGSGTINEQFF
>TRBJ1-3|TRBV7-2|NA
CASSFPGDSGNTIYF
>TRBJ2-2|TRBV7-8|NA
CASSLQDPGELFF
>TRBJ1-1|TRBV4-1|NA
CASSRDSAAFF
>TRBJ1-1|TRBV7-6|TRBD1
CATKATGFSTPEAFF
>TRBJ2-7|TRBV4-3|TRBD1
CASSPGTGWGEQYF
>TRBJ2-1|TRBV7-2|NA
CASSLTAIYNEQFF
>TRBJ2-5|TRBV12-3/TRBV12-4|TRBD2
CASSASGNKETQYF
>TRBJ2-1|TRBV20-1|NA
CSARRWDHQYNEQFF
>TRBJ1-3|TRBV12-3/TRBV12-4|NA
CASGYRNTIYF
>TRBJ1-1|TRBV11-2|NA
CASSLIGALNTEAFF
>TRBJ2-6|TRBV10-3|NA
CAISSESGANVLTF
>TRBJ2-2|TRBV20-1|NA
CSAVGEMDGELFF
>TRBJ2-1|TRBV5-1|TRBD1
CASSLAGLDREQFF
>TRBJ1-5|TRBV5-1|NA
CASSLEVGSEQPQHF
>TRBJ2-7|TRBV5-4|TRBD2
CASSLRLAGGNEQYF
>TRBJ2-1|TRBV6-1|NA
CASRYRDTNEQFF
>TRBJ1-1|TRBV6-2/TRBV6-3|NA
CASSNYGNTEAFF
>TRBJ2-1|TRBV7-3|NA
CASSLTRELANEQFF
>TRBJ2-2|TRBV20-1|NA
CSAGRQAGELFF
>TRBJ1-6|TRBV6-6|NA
CASTQGSPLHF
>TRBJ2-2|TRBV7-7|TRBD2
CASSFGSGRALTGELFF
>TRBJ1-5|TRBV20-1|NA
CSASLYRDQPQHF
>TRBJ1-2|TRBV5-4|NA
CASSYYQGNYGYTF
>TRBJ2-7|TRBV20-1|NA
CSARWAASYEQYF
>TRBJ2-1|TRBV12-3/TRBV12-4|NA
CASTLSGGMSYNEQFF
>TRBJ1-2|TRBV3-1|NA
CASSQDSGRTYGYTF
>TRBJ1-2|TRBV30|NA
CARTDLYGYTF
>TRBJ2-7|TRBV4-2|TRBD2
CASSQGGLARAYEQYF
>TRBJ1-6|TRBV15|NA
CATSRVDRNSPLHF
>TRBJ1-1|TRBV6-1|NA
CASRLTGTAATEAFF